This T cell receptor (beta chain) was sequenced for a study of T cell responses to AZD1222 COVID-19 vaccine. On this clone: Its antigen is undetermined.

Germline values: CDR1 SGHAT, CDR2 FQNNGV. This CDR3 has 16 amino acids. V lost 5 bases, J lost 0 bases, and 10 bases stayed unmatched. This table comes from immunoSEQ multiplex PCR, and its TCRdb copy is limited to in-frame clones, with some not included. The sample yields approximately 140,000 clones, about 90% seen once. Broader study findings: The study reported that nearly half of spike-specific TCRs target unmutated variant regions. In a largely white British group with more females than males, clonal diversity was possibly underestimated. Vaccination with two AZD1222 doses was followed by a rise in Spike-specific TCR breadth and depth. Repertoires in all cases were sampled only once the peak T cell response had passed.

The receptor was isolated from an adult who received the MenACWY meningococcal vaccine as a control. The sequenced sample was peripheral blood, obtained 28 days after the second dose of the MenACWY control vaccine. The chain has TRBV11-2 and TRBJ2-7; 7 nucleotides line up with TRBD2. The CDR3 sequence: CASSQTSGESSYEQYF. CDR3 coding DNA: TGTGCCAGCAGCCAAACGAGCGGGGAGAGCTCCTACGAGCAGTACTTC.